Here is one TCR beta chain with its context. This sample is drawn from a study of blood T cell repertoires in COVID-19. As for the study in general: Nucleic acid was either cDNA or gDNA, and it came from T cells, B-cell-depleted T cells, or PBMCs.

As processed by the authors: It was from reference gene primer amplification that nucleated cell counts were estimated. TCRdb's copy holds only in-frame clones and misses some; the assay was immunoSEQ multiplex PCR. The V and J calls and the clone size are those of that table, but D and trimming were determined from the DNA. The sample holds some 77,000 clones, about 82% seen once. Material: peripheral blood. This clonotype was obtained from a woman aged 60-70 years with acute or convalescent COVID-19.

The chain's CDR3 is CASSTGVRNTEAFF. For the CDR3, the DNA is TGTGCCAGCAGCACCGGAGTACGGAACACTGAAGCTTTCTTT. The genes are TRBV7-3 and TRBJ1-1; D is uncertain. Germline CDR1 SGHTA, CDR2 FQGTGA. V shed 5 bases and J shed 1 base, with 11 bases lying between them. The CDR3 totals 14 residues.